The 9 T cell receptor beta chains below come from one sample, sequenced in a study of blood T cell repertoires in COVID-19. Assay: immunoSEQ multiplex PCR; the TCRdb copy retains only in-frame clones and omits some. Counted here are 250,000 or so clones, 83% occurring once; the ten biggest clones make up roughly 5.5%. The specimen sequenced was peripheral blood. The receptors were sampled from a human donor in a cohort sampled during active COVID-19.

The genes are TRBV3-1 (or the pseudogene TRBV3-2) and TRBJ2-7; 8 positions agree with TRBD2. J lost 3 bases, V lost 4 bases, and 14 bases had no gene match. The germline CDR1 and CDR2 sequences are LGHDT and YNNKEL (reference sequence). This CDR3 is 17 amino acids long. CDR3 in amino acids: CASSPVYGGASYYEQYF. The CDR3 DNA sequence: TGTGCCAGCAGCCCCGTCTACGGGGGGGCATCCTACTACGAGCAGTACTTC.

The chain is built from TRBV4-1 and TRBJ1-1; no clear D gene. V dropped 4 bases and J dropped 7 bases, with 7 bases sitting between them. The CDR3 covers 11 residues. CDR1 MGHRA and CDR2 YSYEKL come from the germline V gene. The CDR3 spells CASSPGSEAFF. In DNA, the CDR3 is TGCGCCAGCAGCCCCGGGAGTGAAGCTTTCTTT.

The V call is TRBV28, the J call TRBJ1-3; TRBD1 aligns across 9 bases. Germline-derived CDR1 and CDR2 are MDHEN and SYDVKM. With 2 bases clipped from V and 4 bases from J, the junction kept 6 bases outside the gene matches. CDR3 length: 16 amino acids. CDR3 bases: TGTGCCAGCAGTTTAGGGACAGGGCCTTTCGGAAACACCATATATTTT. Amino acid sequence: CASSLGTGPFGNTIYF.

This clone was seen a single time. This chain joins TRBV19 and TRBJ2-1; TRBD2 agrees at 9 bases. The length of the CDR3 is 15 residues. CDR1 is LNHDA and CDR2 is SQIVND in the germline V gene (reference sequence). The junction had 3 bases not matched to a gene; V was cut back by 1 base and J by 5 bases. CDR3 nucleotides: TGTGCCAGTAGTATAGTAGCGGGAGCGAACAATGAGCAGTTCTTC. Its translation: CASSIVAGANNEQFF.

The chain is built from TRBV5-1 and TRBJ2-3; D is possibly TRBD1 (5 bases). The CDR3 sequence is 14 residues long. Trimming pared 2 bases from V and 2 bases from J, leaving 9 bases between. Germline assignment: CDR1 SGHRS and CDR2 YFSETQ. The CDR3 DNA follows: TGCGCCAGCAGCTTAGGACACACCACAGATACGCAGTATTTT. Its translation: CASSLGHTTDTQYF.

This clone turned up a few times. The gene calls are TRBV4-1 and TRBJ1-1; 9 nucleotides match TRBD1. Germline CDR1 reads MGHRA; CDR2 reads YSYEKL. Unmatched junction bases numbered 7, after V lost 2 bases and J lost 6 bases. CDR3 length equals 15 residues. For the CDR3, the DNA is TGCGCCAGCAGCCAAATTTATAACAGGGGGCCTGAAGCTTTCTTT. It codes for CASSQIYNRGPEAFF.

In DNA form, the CDR3 reads TGTGCCAGCAGCGTCCTTCCGAGCTCCTACGAGCAGTACTTC. Residues: CASSVLPSSYEQYF. The gene calls are TRBV9 and TRBJ2-7; D uncertain. The CDR3 covers 14 residues. The germline CDR1 and CDR2 sequences are SGDLS and YYNGEE. Trimming pared 2 bases from V and 0 bases from J, leaving 9 bases between.

This clone appeared a few times. V and J are TRBV10-3 and TRBJ1-2, with unresolved D. Germline V gene sequence: CDR1 ENHRY, CDR2 SYGVKD. This CDR3 is 15 amino acids long. Trimming removed 0 bases from V and 5 bases from J, with 13 bases in between. This CDR3 reads CAISESSLGRYGYTF. In DNA, the CDR3 is TGTGCCATCAGTGAGTCTTCCCTAGGGAGGTATGGCTACACCTTC.

The CDR3 loop is CASSSPGGGFYYEQYF. The CDR3 DNA reads TGTGCCAGCAGTTCCCCCGGCGGGGGCTTCTACTACGAGCAGTACTTC. The chain couples TRBV28 to TRBJ2-7; possible D gene TRBD2, 7 bases. The germline V gene has CDR1 MDHEN and CDR2 SYDVKM. The CDR3 is 16 residues long. Deletions cut 4 bases from V and 3 bases from J, with 19 bases between.